Given below is one T cell receptor beta chain in context. The study recruited people aged roughly 18 to 100 years across around 24 US areas. Measured with immunoSEQ multiplex PCR; TCRdb has only the in-frame clones, and not every one. The profile shows about 280,000 clones, roughly 89% of them singletons. This sample is part of a study of blood T cell repertoires in COVID-19. About the study: Collection of acute and convalescent COVID-19 samples took place in the United States, Italy and Spain. The analysed material was cDNA or gDNA that came from T cells, B-cell-depleted T cells, or PBMCs.

V was shortened by 1 base and J by 11 bases, with 12 bases between the two germline ends. The CDR3 is made up of 14 amino acids. Germline V gives CDR1 MNHNS, CDR2 SASEGT. Sequenced material: PBMCs or T cells enriched from blood (not recorded which). This chain joins TRBV6-1 and TRBJ1-6; D perhaps matches TRBD1 (6 bases). The TCR was taken from a woman between 18 and 30 years old with acute COVID-19. The CDR3 reads CASSEGRGIPPLHF. The CDR3 bases are TGTGCCAGCAGTGAAGGCAGGGGCATTCCACCCCTCCACTTT.